This entry lists 11 T cell receptor beta chains sequenced from one sample in a study of blood T cells in healthy people across ages. With a J-beta primer mix and a sample-barcoded 5' primer, a second PCR ran roughly 6 to 11 cycles. TCRdb ran MiXCR on the 5' RACE reads and lists one entry per CDR3 protein. The repertoire has about 1.1 million distinct CDR3 sequences, 35% to 45% of them found once; the top ten carry about 12%. The sequenced sample consisted of blood. The receptor set was obtained from a man between 18 and 29 years old in good health.

This clonotype was counted only a few times. The chain carries TRBV7-2 and TRBJ2-2; TRBD2 matches at 10 bases. The germline V gene has CDR1 SGHTA and CDR2 FQGNSA. Germline trimming cut 3 bases from V and 6 bases from J; bases unmatched to any gene: 7. This CDR3 comprises 16 residues. The CDR3 nucleotides are TGTGCCAGCAGCTTTAGCGGGGGGATTAGGGCCGGGGAGCTGTTTTTT. Translating gives CASSFSGGIRAGELFF.

The chain uses TRBV9 and TRBJ1-3; D is unresolved. Germline CDR1 reads SGDLS; CDR2 reads YYNGEE. The CDR3 covers 13 residues. Trimming stripped 7 bases from V and 0 bases from J, with 8 bases between. CDR3 nucleotide sequence: TGTGCCAGCGGACCGGTCTCTGGAAACACCATATATTTT. It translates to CASGPVSGNTIYF.

The chain carries TRBV7-2 and TRBJ1-5, with D hard to call. Deletions cut 1 base from V and 7 bases from J, with 11 bases between. This CDR3 is 14 amino acids long. Germline V lookup: CDR1 SGHTA, CDR2 FQGNSA. The CDR3 sequence: CASSLVAGGQPQHF. The CDR3 bases are TGTGCCAGCAGCTTAGTTGCGGGAGGGCAGCCCCAGCATTTT.

This clonotype has just a few counts. The rearrangement uses TRBV5-1 and TRBJ1-2; D remains ambiguous. The V end lost 0 bases, the J end lost 6 bases, and 6 bases lay between the germline ends. CDR1 and CDR2 (germline): SGHRS, YFSETQ. This CDR3 region has 12 residues. This CDR3 is CASSLAEDGYTF. The CDR3, as DNA: TGCGCCAGCAGCTTGGCCGAGGATGGCTACACCTTC. The entire variable domain, with the rest obtained from reference TRBV5-1 and TRBJ1-2, is as follows: KAGVTQTPRYLIKTRGQQVTLSCSPISGHRSVSWYQQTPGQGLQFLFEYFSETQRNKGNFPGRFSGRQFSNSRSEMNVSTLELGDSALYLCASSLAEDGYTFGSGTRLTVV.

This chain joins TRBV6-2 or TRBV6-3 and TRBJ2-1; 7 bases fit TRBD1. With 10 bases clipped from V and 13 bases from J, the junction kept 25 bases outside the gene matches. The CDR3 has 16 residues. Per the germline V gene, CDR1 is MNHEY and CDR2 is SVGEGT. CDR3 protein: CATDNQGGTVGETQFF. CDR3 coding DNA: TGTGCCACCGACAACCAAGGTGGGACAGTTGGGGAGACCCAGTTCTTC.

The chain recombines TRBV7-2 with TRBJ1-2; weak D call: TRBD1 (5 bases). Germline V lookup: CDR1 SGHTA, CDR2 FQGNSA. Trimming took off 2 bases at V and 7 bases at J, with 11 bases between the two ends. CDR3 length: 13 amino acids. The CDR3 is CASSLFGGGGYTF. CDR3 coding DNA: TGTGCCAGCAGCTTATTCGGGGGAGGTGGCTACACCTTC.

The genes are TRBV27 and TRBJ2-1; D could derive from TRBD1 or TRBD2 (5 bases each). Trimming removed 9 bases at V and 3 bases at J, with 15 bases between. Germline V gene sequence: CDR1 MNHEY, CDR2 SMNVEV (reference sequence). This CDR3 has 14 amino acids. CDR3 DNA sequence: TGTGCCAGTGGGGACCCAGACGGCTACAATGAGCAGTTCTTC. This translates into CASGDPDGYNEQFF.

The chain joins TRBV7-2 to TRBJ2-1, with 12 bases aligning to TRBD1. The CDR3 runs to 17 residues. CDR1 is SGHTA, CDR2 FQGNSA, per germline. Trimming removed 4 bases from V and 7 bases from J; junction bases left unmatched: 11. The CDR3 is CASSSPTKGQGANEQFF. The CDR3, as DNA: TGTGCCAGCAGCTCTCCGACAAAGGGACAGGGGGCAAATGAGCAGTTCTTC.

The chain recombines TRBV7-2 with TRBJ1-2; D call uncertain. CDR1 is SGHTA and CDR2 is FQGNSA in the germline V gene. The CDR3 has 12 residues. Trimming cost V 4 bases and J 6 bases, with 9 bases left between them. The CDR3 here is CASSYRSNGYTF. The CDR3 region has the DNA TGTGCCAGCAGCTATAGGTCGAATGGCTACACCTTC.

V is TRBV7-9 and J is TRBJ2-1, with TRBD2 matching 8 bases. Germline CDR1 reads SEHNR; CDR2 reads FQNEAQ (reference sequence). The V and J ends lost 1 base and 0 bases, in that order; junction bases with no gene match: 5. The CDR3 consists of 17 residues. Here the CDR3 DNA reads TGTGCCAGCAGCTTAGATAGCGGGGCGAGCTCCTACAATGAGCAGTTCTTC. This sequence encodes CASSLDSGASSYNEQFF.

V usage is TRBV24-1 and J usage is TRBJ1-1; D gene ambiguous. This CDR3 contains 12 residues. Germline V gene data show CDR1 as KGHDR and CDR2 as SFDVKD. V lost 4 bases and J lost 7, with 9 bases in between. The CDR3: CATSDVDGEAFF. CDR3 in DNA: TGTGCCACCAGTGACGTCGACGGTGAAGCTTTCTTT.